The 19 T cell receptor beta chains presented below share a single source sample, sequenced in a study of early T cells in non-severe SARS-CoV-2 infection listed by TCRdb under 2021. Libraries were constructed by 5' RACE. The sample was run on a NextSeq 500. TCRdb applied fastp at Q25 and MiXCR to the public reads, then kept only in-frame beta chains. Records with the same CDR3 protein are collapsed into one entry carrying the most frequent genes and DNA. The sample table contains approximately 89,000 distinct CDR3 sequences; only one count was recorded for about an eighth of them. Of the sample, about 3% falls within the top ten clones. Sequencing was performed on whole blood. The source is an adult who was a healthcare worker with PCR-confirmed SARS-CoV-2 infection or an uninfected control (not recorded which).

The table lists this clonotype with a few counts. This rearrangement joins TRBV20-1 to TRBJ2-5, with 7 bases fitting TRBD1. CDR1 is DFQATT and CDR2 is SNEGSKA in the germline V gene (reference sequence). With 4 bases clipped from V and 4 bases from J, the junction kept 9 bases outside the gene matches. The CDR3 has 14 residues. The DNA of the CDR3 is TGCAGTGCTATGACAGGGAGAGTTGGAGAGACCCAGTACTTC. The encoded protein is CSAMTGRVGETQYF.

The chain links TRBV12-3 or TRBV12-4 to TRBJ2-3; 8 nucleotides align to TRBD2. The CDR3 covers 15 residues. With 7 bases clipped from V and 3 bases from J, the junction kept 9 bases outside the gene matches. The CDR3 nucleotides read TGTGCCAGCACCCCGGGGGGGAGAGGGACAGATACGCAGTATTTT. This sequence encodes CASTPGGRGTDTQYF.

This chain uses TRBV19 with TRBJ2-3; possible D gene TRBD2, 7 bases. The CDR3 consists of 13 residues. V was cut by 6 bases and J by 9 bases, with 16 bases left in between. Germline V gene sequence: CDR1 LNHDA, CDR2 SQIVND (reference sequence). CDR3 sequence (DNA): TGTGCCAGTAGCACCCTAGGGGGGGCGACGCAGTATTTT. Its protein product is CASSTLGGATQYF.

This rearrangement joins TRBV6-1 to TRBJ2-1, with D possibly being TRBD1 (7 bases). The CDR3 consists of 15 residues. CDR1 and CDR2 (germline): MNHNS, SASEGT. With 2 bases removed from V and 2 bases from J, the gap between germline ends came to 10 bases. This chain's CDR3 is CASSETGEAYNEQFF. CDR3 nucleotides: TGTGCCAGCAGTGAAACAGGGGAGGCCTACAATGAGCAGTTCTTC.

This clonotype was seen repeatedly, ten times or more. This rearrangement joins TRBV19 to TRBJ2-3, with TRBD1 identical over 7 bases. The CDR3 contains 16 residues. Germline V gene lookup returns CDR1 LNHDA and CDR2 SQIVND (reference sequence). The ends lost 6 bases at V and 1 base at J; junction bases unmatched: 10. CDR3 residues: CASSPPGGQRTDTQYF. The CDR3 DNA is TGTGCCAGTAGCCCCCCAGGGGGACAGCGCACAGATACGCAGTATTTT.

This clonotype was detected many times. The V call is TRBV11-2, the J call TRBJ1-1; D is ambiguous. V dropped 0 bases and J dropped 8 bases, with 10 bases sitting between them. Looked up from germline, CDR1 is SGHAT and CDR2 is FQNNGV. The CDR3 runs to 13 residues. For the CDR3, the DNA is TGTGCCAGCAGCTTAGATAGGAACAGCGAAGCTTTCTTT. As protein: CASSLDRNSEAFF.

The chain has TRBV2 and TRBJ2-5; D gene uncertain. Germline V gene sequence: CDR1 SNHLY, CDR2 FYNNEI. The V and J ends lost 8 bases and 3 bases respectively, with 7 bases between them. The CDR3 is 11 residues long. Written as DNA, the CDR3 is TGTGCCAGCGTCAAGGAAGAGACCCAGTACTTC. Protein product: CASVKEETQYF. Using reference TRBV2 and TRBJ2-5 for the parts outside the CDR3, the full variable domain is EPEVTQTPSHQVTQMGQEVILRCVPISNHLYFYWYRQILGQKVEFLVSFYNNEISEKSEIFDDQFSVERPDGSNFTLKIRSTKLEDSAMYFCASVKEETQYFGPGTRLLVL.

The CDR3 loop reads CASSYGGSNTGELFF. The DNA of the CDR3 is TGTGCCAGCAGCTATGGTGGGAGTAACACCGGGGAGCTGTTTTTT. The chain links TRBV7-8 to TRBJ2-2, with D maybe TRBD2 (5 bases). Germline assignment: CDR1 SGHVS and CDR2 FQNEAQ. V gave up 4 bases and J gave up 2 bases, with 11 bases separating them. CDR3 length: 15 residues.

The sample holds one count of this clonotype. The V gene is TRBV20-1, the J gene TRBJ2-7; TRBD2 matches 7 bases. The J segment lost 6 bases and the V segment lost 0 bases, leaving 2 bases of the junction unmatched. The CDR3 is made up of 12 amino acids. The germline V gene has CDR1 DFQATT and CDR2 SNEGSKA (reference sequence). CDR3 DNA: TGCAGTGCTAGAGAGCGGGAGAGCGAGCAGTACTTC. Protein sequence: CSARERESEQYF.

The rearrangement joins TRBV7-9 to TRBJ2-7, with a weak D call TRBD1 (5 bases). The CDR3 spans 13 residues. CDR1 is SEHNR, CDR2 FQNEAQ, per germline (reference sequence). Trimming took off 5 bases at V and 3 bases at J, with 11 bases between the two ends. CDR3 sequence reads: CASSAATDYEQYF. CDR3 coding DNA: TGTGCCAGCAGCGCCGCGACAGACTACGAGCAGTACTTC.

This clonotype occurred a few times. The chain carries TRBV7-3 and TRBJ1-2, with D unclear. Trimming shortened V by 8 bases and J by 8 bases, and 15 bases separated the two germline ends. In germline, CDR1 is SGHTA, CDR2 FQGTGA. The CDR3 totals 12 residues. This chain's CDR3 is CASGSGMSGYTF. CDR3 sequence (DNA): TGTGCCAGCGGGTCCGGAATGAGCGGCTACACCTTC.

The CDR3 DNA sequence: TGTGCCAGCAGCCCGTATAGGACAGGACCTGGGGAGCAGTACTTC. This codes for CASSPYRTGPGEQYF. This rearrangement joins TRBV21-1 to TRBJ2-7; TRBD1 was called by the table and not checked on the DNA. TRBV21-1 is flagged as a pseudogene. CDR3 length equals 15 residues.

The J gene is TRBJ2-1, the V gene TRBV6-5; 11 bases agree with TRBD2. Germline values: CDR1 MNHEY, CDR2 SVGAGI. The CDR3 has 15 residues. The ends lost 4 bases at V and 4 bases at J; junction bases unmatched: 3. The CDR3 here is CASSSRLAGYNEQFF. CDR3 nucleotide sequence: TGTGCCAGCAGTTCCAGACTAGCGGGATACAATGAGCAGTTCTTC.

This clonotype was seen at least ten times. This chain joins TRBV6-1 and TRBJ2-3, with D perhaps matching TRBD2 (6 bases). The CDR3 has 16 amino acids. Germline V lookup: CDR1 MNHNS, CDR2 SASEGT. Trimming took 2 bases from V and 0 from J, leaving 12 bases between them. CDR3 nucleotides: TGTGCCAGCAGTGAAAGGAGGGGACCTAGCACAGATACGCAGTATTTT. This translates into CASSERRGPSTDTQYF.

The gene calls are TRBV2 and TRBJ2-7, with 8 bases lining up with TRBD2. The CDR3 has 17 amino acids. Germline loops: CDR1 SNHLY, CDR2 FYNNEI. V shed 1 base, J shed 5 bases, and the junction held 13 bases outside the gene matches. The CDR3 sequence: CASSEVTISGSSHEQYF. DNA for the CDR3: TGTGCCAGCAGTGAAGTAACGATCAGCGGGAGTTCCCACGAGCAGTACTTC.

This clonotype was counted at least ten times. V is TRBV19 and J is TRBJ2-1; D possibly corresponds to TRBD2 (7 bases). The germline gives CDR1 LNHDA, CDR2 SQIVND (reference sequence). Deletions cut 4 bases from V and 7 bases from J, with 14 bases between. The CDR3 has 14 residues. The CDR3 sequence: CASSTGGAYNEQFF. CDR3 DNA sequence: TGTGCCAGTAGTACTGGGGGGGCGTATAATGAGCAGTTCTTC.

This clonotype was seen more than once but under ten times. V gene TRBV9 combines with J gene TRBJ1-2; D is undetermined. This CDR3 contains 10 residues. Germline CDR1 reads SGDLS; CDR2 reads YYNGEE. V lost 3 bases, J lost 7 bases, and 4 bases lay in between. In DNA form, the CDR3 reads TGTGCCAGCAGCGGGGCTGGCTACACCTTC. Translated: CASSGAGYTF.

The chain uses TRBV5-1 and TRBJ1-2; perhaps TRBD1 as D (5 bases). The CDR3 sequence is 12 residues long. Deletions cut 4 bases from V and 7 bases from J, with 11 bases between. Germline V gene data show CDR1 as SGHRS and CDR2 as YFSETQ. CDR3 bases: TGCGCCAGCAGCCCGTCAGGGTCTGGCTACACCTTC. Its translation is CASSPSGSGYTF.

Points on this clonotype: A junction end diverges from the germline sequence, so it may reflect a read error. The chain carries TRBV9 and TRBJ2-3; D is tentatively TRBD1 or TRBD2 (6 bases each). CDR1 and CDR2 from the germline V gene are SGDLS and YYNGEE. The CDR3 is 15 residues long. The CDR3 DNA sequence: TGTGCCAGCGCGAACGGAGGGGGTGCCACAGATACGCGGTATTTT. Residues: CASANGGGATDTRYF.